These 4 T cell receptor beta chains originate from one sample sequenced in a study of blood T cell repertoires in COVID-19. Profiling relied on immunoSEQ multiplex PCR, and the TCRdb table lists in-frame clones only, not all of them. The sample holds nearly 350,000 clones, around 83% seen once. What was sequenced was peripheral blood. The origin of the receptors is a young man with active or convalescent COVID-19.

This chain links TRBV2 with TRBJ2-3; D not resolved. Deletions cut 6 bases from V and 0 bases from J, with 7 bases between. CDR3 length equals 13 residues. Germline V lookup: CDR1 SNHLY, CDR2 FYNNEI. The CDR3 DNA reads TGTGCCAGCAGCCAACTCAGCACAGATACGCAGTATTTT. This codes for CASSQLSTDTQYF.

This chain links TRBV29-1 with TRBJ1-2; 7 bases are shared with TRBD1. CDR1 SQVTM and CDR2 ANQGSEA come from the germline V gene. The CDR3 covers 12 residues. The V segment lost 7 bases and the J segment 8 bases; nucleotides outside the gene matches: 10. CDR3 bases: TGCAGCGCCCAAGGGGGACAGAGGGGCTACACCTTC. It encodes CSAQGGQRGYTF. The full variable domain, its missing parts supplied by reference TRBV29-1 and TRBJ1-2, is SAVISQKPSRDICQRGTSLTIQCQVDSQVTMMFWYRQQPGQSLTLIATANQGSEATYESGFVIDKFPISRPNLTFSTLTVSNMSPEDSSIYLCSAQGGQRGYTFGSGTRLTVV.

V is TRBV27 and J is TRBJ2-1; 10 nucleotides agree with TRBD2. V lost 2 bases and J lost 9; bases outside the gene matches: 7. There are 15 residues in the CDR3. Germline assignment: CDR1 MNHEY and CDR2 SMNVEV (reference sequence). For the CDR3, the DNA is TGTGCCAGCAGTTTAAACCAGCGGGGGGGCCCTGAGCAGTTCTTC. Its protein product is CASSLNQRGGPEQFF.

The CDR3 DNA sequence: TGTGCCTGGAGTCAAAGGGACAGGGTTGGCCACTATGGCTACACCTTC. It yields the protein CAWSQRDRVGHYGYTF. The J gene is TRBJ1-2, the V gene TRBV30, with 9 nucleotides matching TRBD1. This CDR3 contains 16 residues. Germline trimming cut 2 bases from V and 3 bases from J; bases unmatched to any gene: 10. Germline loops: CDR1 GTSNPN, CDR2 SVGIG (reference sequence).